A single sample is the source of the 2 T cell receptor beta chains below, sequenced in a study of cytomegalovirus exposure and HLA in healthy donors (dated by TCRdb to 2016 to 2017). The library was made by the immunoSEQ multiplex PCR assay. For the multiplex PCR, a mixture combining 60 forward primers for TCR Vbeta segments and 13 reverse primers for TCR Jbeta segments was used. Not all clones reach the TCRdb copy of this immuneACCESS table, which keeps in-frame sequences only. Checked studies attribute under half of the gap to unresolved V genes and leave the rest unexplained. The sample table contains some 120,000 clones; only one count was recorded for 81% of them. The ten largest clones add up to under 4% of the sample. Material: PBMCs. Source of these receptors: a woman younger than 45 in good health and CMV-seronegative.

This chain joins TRBV18 and TRBJ1-1; D may be TRBD1 (5 bases). Trimming stripped 3 bases from V and 8 bases from J, with 19 bases between. Germline CDR1 is KGHSH and CDR2 is LQKENI. The CDR3 runs 15 residues. The CDR3 protein is CASSPYPTATPEAFF. The CDR3 coding sequence is TGTGCCAGCTCACCCTACCCGACAGCCACCCCCGAAGCTTTCTTT. Using reference TRBV18 and TRBJ1-1 for the parts outside the CDR3, the full variable domain is NAGVMQNPRHLVRRRGQEARLRCSPMKGHSHVYWYRQLPEEGLKFMVYLQKENIIDESGMPKERFSAEFPKEGPSILRIQQVVRGDSAAYFCASSPYPTATPEAFFGQGTRLTVV.

The sample holds one count of this clone. The CDR3 region has the DNA TGTGCCAGCAGCGCAGGGGGGAACACTGAAGCTTTCTTT. As protein: CASSAGGNTEAFF. J is TRBJ1-1 and V is TRBV9; 7 bases align to TRBD1. The CDR3 sequence is 13 residues long. CDR1 SGDLS and CDR2 YYNGEE come from the germline V gene. Trimming took 3 bases from V and 1 from J; bases not matched to a gene: 0. The full variable domain, its missing parts supplied by reference TRBV9 and TRBJ1-1, is DSGVTQTPKHLITATGQRVTLRCSPRSGDLSVYWYQQSLDQGLQFLIQYYNGEERAKGNILERFSAQQFPDLHSELNLSSLELGDSALYFCASSAGGNTEAFFGQGTRLTVV.